A selection of T cell receptor beta chains follows, all from one sample in a study of blood T cell repertoires in COVID-19. The table came from immunoSEQ multiplex PCR; TCRdb's copy has only in-frame clones and leaves some out. The data hold around 65,000 clones, with roughly four fifths observed a single time. Sequencing was done on a sample of peripheral blood. The receptors stem from a man aged 55 to 69 with acute or convalescent COVID-19. Each CDR3 is given without its conserved first and last residue. The order of the fields is D gene, J gene, V gene, clone size, CDR3 protein. The D gene is left open where the match is weak. A row's size may be missing; if present it is once, few, many or a size class.

d_call: NA; j_call: TRBJ2-7; v_call: TRBV11-2; clone_size: NA; cdr3_aa: ASSLEAGVNEQY
d_call: TRBD1; j_call: TRBJ1-5; v_call: TRBV28; clone_size: NA; cdr3_aa: ASSPGDSTNQPQH
d_call: NA; j_call: TRBJ1-1; v_call: TRBV14; clone_size: once; cdr3_aa: ASSGQLNTEAF
d_call: NA; j_call: TRBJ1-6; v_call: TRBV30; clone_size: NA; cdr3_aa: AWSPGDNSPLH
d_call: NA; j_call: TRBJ2-7; v_call: TRBV28; clone_size: NA; cdr3_aa: ASKQDSYEQY
d_call: TRBD1; j_call: TRBJ1-6; v_call: TRBV18; clone_size: NA; cdr3_aa: ASSLQGGYNSPLH
d_call: NA; j_call: TRBJ2-5; v_call: TRBV19; clone_size: NA; cdr3_aa: ASSIRRQAQETQY
d_call: NA; j_call: TRBJ1-6; v_call: TRBV5-4; clone_size: NA; cdr3_aa: ASSSGRGSYSPLH
d_call: NA; j_call: TRBJ1-2; v_call: TRBV27; clone_size: NA; cdr3_aa: ASGLLEDIHGYT
d_call: NA; j_call: TRBJ1-1; v_call: TRBV12-3/TRBV12-4; clone_size: NA; cdr3_aa: ASSLLNTEAF
d_call: NA; j_call: TRBJ1-1; v_call: TRBV29-1; clone_size: NA; cdr3_aa: SVFLNTEAF
d_call: NA; j_call: TRBJ1-2; v_call: TRBV20-1; clone_size: NA; cdr3_aa: SATRSDT
d_call: NA; j_call: TRBJ2-3; v_call: TRBV19; clone_size: NA; cdr3_aa: ASSTGSRDTQY
d_call: NA; j_call: TRBJ1-5; v_call: TRBV6-1; clone_size: NA; cdr3_aa: ASLTASNQPQH
d_call: TRBD1; j_call: TRBJ1-2; v_call: TRBV6-4; clone_size: NA; cdr3_aa: ASSMTGVRDYGYT
d_call: NA; j_call: TRBJ2-3; v_call: TRBV24-1; clone_size: NA; cdr3_aa: ATSRPGGTDTQY
d_call: NA; j_call: TRBJ2-3; v_call: TRBV13; clone_size: NA; cdr3_aa: ASSPRRIEFTDTQY
d_call: TRBD2; j_call: TRBJ2-2; v_call: TRBV3-1/TRBV3-2; clone_size: NA; cdr3_aa: ASSQAIGLVPGELF
d_call: TRBD1; j_call: TRBJ1-4; v_call: TRBV7-2; clone_size: NA; cdr3_aa: ASRDRGHEKLF
d_call: NA; j_call: TRBJ2-7; v_call: TRBV19; clone_size: NA; cdr3_aa: ASSIGPTEQY
d_call: NA; j_call: TRBJ1-2; v_call: TRBV6-5; clone_size: NA; cdr3_aa: ATRQNYGYT
d_call: NA; j_call: TRBJ1-2; v_call: TRBV10-1; clone_size: NA; cdr3_aa: ASSETRTAPSGYT
d_call: TRBD2; j_call: TRBJ2-7; v_call: TRBV3-1/TRBV3-2; clone_size: NA; cdr3_aa: ASSRGTSSYEQY
d_call: TRBD2; j_call: TRBJ2-1; v_call: TRBV10-3; clone_size: once; cdr3_aa: AIRESGTNNEQF
d_call: NA; j_call: TRBJ2-1; v_call: TRBV4-1; clone_size: NA; cdr3_aa: ASSQGASANEQF
d_call: TRBD2; j_call: TRBJ2-1; v_call: TRBV5-6; clone_size: NA; cdr3_aa: ASSLRLAGDYNEQF
d_call: NA; j_call: TRBJ1-5; v_call: TRBV19; clone_size: NA; cdr3_aa: ASGTHGGSQH
d_call: NA; j_call: TRBJ2-5; v_call: TRBV2; clone_size: NA; cdr3_aa: ASSDRGRTQY
d_call: NA; j_call: TRBJ2-3; v_call: TRBV23-1; clone_size: NA; cdr3_aa: ASSQWRVSTDTQY
d_call: TRBD1; j_call: TRBJ2-3; v_call: TRBV7-9; clone_size: NA; cdr3_aa: ASSLGDRGRRTDTQY
d_call: NA; j_call: TRBJ1-1; v_call: TRBV7-3; clone_size: NA; cdr3_aa: ASSLGEATEAF
d_call: NA; j_call: TRBJ2-7; v_call: TRBV25-1; clone_size: few; cdr3_aa: ASSEYRGHEQY
d_call: TRBD1; j_call: TRBJ1-5; v_call: TRBV19; clone_size: NA; cdr3_aa: ASSIGRGQHNQPQH
d_call: TRBD2; j_call: TRBJ2-5; v_call: TRBV15; clone_size: NA; cdr3_aa: ATSRDYSGRARETQY
d_call: TRBD1; j_call: TRBJ1-1; v_call: TRBV27; clone_size: NA; cdr3_aa: ASSPRVGTEEHTEAF
d_call: NA; j_call: TRBJ1-6; v_call: TRBV9; clone_size: NA; cdr3_aa: ASSPPGSYNSPLH
d_call: NA; j_call: TRBJ2-4; v_call: TRBV7-2; clone_size: NA; cdr3_aa: ASSLSIGQLAKNIQY
d_call: TRBD1; j_call: TRBJ1-1; v_call: TRBV15; clone_size: NA; cdr3_aa: ATSRDQGGGAF
d_call: TRBD1; j_call: TRBJ2-7; v_call: TRBV7-2; clone_size: NA; cdr3_aa: ASSPASGTGSYEQY
d_call: NA; j_call: TRBJ1-5; v_call: TRBV7-8; clone_size: once; cdr3_aa: ASSVGRASNQPQH
d_call: TRBD1; j_call: TRBJ2-7; v_call: TRBV19; clone_size: NA; cdr3_aa: ASSITGTGSSYEQY
d_call: TRBD1; j_call: TRBJ1-2; v_call: TRBV6-5; clone_size: NA; cdr3_aa: ASSYSRGINYGYT
d_call: NA; j_call: TRBJ2-7; v_call: TRBV18; clone_size: NA; cdr3_aa: ASSLTRDSYEQY
d_call: TRBD1; j_call: TRBJ2-7; v_call: TRBV7-6; clone_size: NA; cdr3_aa: ASSLEGQDSYEQY
d_call: NA; j_call: TRBJ2-4; v_call: TRBV30; clone_size: NA; cdr3_aa: AWGGGFERENIQY
d_call: NA; j_call: TRBJ2-1; v_call: TRBV7-2; clone_size: NA; cdr3_aa: ASSIRASALTYNEQF
d_call: NA; j_call: TRBJ1-3; v_call: TRBV5-1; clone_size: NA; cdr3_aa: ASSSGTTLSGNTIY
d_call: NA; j_call: TRBJ1-1; v_call: TRBV5-1; clone_size: NA; cdr3_aa: ASSLDGPTEAF
d_call: TRBD1; j_call: TRBJ2-2; v_call: TRBV10-1; clone_size: medium-sized; cdr3_aa: ASSETGGIGTGELF
d_call: NA; j_call: TRBJ2-7; v_call: TRBV18; clone_size: NA; cdr3_aa: ASSSTGGESEQY